This TCR beta chain is from a study of T cell responses to AZD1222 COVID-19 vaccine. Study results and limitations: At 160-218 and 743-854, vaccine-associated CD4 TCRs were dominant, and they spanned spike. At study baseline, merely a handful of AZD1222 recipients were seropositive. Unmutated variant regions reportedly attract nearly half of all spike-specific TCRs.

The V end was cut by 6 bases, the J end by 7 bases, with 15 bases between. Germline lookup yields CDR1 SNHLY and CDR2 FYNNEI. This CDR3 region has 13 residues. Both about-4-week and about-12-week second-dose recipients were combined. The repertoire was sequenced with immunoSEQ multiplex PCR; TCRdb's copy has only in-frame clones and lacks some. The sample consists of 150,000 to 200,000 clones, 92% of them appearing once. Notes on this clone: The antigen is not known.

The sequence was obtained from an adult who received the AZD1222 COVID-19 vaccine. The chain carries TRBV2 and TRBJ1-1, with D possibly matching TRBD1 (6 bases). Sequencing was performed on peripheral blood, taken 28 days after the second AZD1222 dose. In DNA, the CDR3 is TGTGCCAGCAGGTCAACGGGGACAATTGAAGCTTTCTTT. Its protein product is CASRSTGTIEAFF.